This TCR beta chain was profiled in a study of cytomegalovirus exposure and HLA in healthy donors. Study as a whole: A previous analysis identified 95 million to 130 million unique TCR beta sequences derived from some 200 million T cells.

In the PCR, 60 Vbeta and 13 Jbeta primers were used. Authors' analysis steps: In a later analysis, of 80 million to 90 million unique beta chains, around 9.9 million appeared in at least two donors. Data came from immunoSEQ multiplex PCR; TCRdb stores just in-frame clones and leaves some out. Clone size and the V and J calls come from that table; the DNA yielded D and trimming. The sample holds approximately 170,000 clones, roughly three quarters seen once. In the case of this clone: Its matching antigen is unknown.

General observations from the study: Later analysis placed DRB1 highest and HLA-C lowest in TCR association rates, which differed by HLA locus. TCR beta sequences reportedly predicted most subjects' HLA-A and HLA-B alleles accurately.

The source of this sequence is a woman between 40 and 55 years old in good health and CMV-seropositive. Sequencing was performed on PBMCs.

CDR3 protein: CATSRTPPYEQYF. CDR3 DNA sequence: TGTGCCACCAGCAGAACTCCTCCCTACGAGCAGTACTTC. The chain has TRBV15 and TRBJ2-7; no firm D call. CDR1 LNHNV and CDR2 YYDKDF come from the germline V gene (reference sequence). Trimming took off 2 bases at V and 2 bases at J, with 7 bases between the two ends. The CDR3 is 13 amino acids.